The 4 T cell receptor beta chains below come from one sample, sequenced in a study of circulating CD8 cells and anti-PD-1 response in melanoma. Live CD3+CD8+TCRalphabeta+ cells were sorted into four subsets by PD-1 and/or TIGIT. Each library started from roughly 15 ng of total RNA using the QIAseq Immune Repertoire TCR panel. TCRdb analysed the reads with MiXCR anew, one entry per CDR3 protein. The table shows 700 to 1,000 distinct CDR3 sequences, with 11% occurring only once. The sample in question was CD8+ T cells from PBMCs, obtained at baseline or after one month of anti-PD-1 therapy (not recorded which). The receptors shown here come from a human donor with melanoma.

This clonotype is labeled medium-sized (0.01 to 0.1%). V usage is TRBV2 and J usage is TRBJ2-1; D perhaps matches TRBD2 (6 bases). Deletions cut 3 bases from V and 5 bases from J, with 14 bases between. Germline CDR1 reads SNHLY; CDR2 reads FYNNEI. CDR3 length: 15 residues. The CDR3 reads CASSDPGSLNNEQFF. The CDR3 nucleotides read TGTGCCAGCAGTGACCCCGGGAGCCTGAACAATGAGCAGTTCTTC.

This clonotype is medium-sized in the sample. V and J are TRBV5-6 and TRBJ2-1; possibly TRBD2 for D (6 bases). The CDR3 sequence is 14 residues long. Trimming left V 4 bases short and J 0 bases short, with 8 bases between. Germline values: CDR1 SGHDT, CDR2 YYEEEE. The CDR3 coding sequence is TGTGCCAGCAGCCGGGGGAGCTCCTACAATGAGCAGTTCTTC. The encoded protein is CASSRGSSYNEQFF. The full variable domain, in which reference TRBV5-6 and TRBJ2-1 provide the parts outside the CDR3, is DAGVTQSPTHLIKTRGQQVTLRCSPKSGHDTVSWYQQALGQGPQFIFQYYEEEERQRGNFPDRFSGHQFPNYSSELNVNALLLGDSALYLCASSRGSSYNEQFFGPGTRLTVL.

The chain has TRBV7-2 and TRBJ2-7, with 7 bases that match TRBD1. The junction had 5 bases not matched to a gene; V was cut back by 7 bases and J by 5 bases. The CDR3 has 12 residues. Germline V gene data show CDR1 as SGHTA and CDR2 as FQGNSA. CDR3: CASTDRYHEQYF. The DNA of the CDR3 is TGTGCCAGCACGGACAGGTACCACGAGCAGTACTTC.

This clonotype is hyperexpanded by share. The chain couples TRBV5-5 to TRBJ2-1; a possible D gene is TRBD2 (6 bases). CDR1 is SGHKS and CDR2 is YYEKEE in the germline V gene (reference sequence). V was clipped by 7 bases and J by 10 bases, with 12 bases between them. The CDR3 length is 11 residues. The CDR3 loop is CASGGMKEQFF. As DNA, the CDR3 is TGTGCCAGCGGGGGGATGAAGGAGCAGTTCTTC.